This record covers a single T cell receptor beta chain. Its antigen remains unidentified. Nothing much larger sits one base from this clone, and base qualities are not available. The source of the sample is a study of T cells and Merkel cell carcinoma outcomes (dated by TCRdb to between 2020 and 2021). At the level of the whole study: The study looked at whether the tumor T-cell repertoire and T-cell density could predict clinical outcome in patients with Merkel cell carcinoma.

Beyond this particular receptor, the publication reports: According to the report, clinical outcomes in Merkel cell carcinoma patients could be predicted using T-cell density together with features of the T-cell repertoire.

Receptor amplification or capture employed the immunoSEQ multiplex PCR assay. Here the immuneACCESS table is served through TCRdb, limited to in-frame sequences with V and J called. Missing clones are a known gap in these copies; in checked studies unresolved V genes cover under half, and the rest lacks a known reason. The sample profile shows approximately 10,000 clones; around 95% of them were found once. Of the sample, more than 0.9% falls within the top ten clones. The samples were obtained from people who had Merkel cell carcinoma. V is clipped by 6 bases and J by 0 bases, and the sequence between their germline boundaries is 14 bases long. Sequences KGHSH (CDR1) and LQKENI (CDR2) are obtained from the germline V gene. The CDR3 measures 15 amino acids from cysteine to phenylalanine. Solely the CDR3 DNA is kept, with 45 bases framed from the first base.

This TCR derives from a human donor with Merkel cell carcinoma. The rearrangement combines TRBV18 with TRBJ1-1; the D gene remains uncertain. Sequencing was carried out using tumor tissue from Merkel cell carcinoma. The nucleotide sequence reads TGTGCCAGCTCCTTATCAGGTTACATGAACACTGAAGCTTTCTTT. This gives the protein CASSLSGYMNTEAFF. The full variable domain, with segments outside the CDR3 supplied by the reference TRBV18 and TRBJ1-1 proteins, appears as NAGVMQNPRHLVRRRGQEARLRCSPMKGHSHVYWYRQLPEEGLKFMVYLQKENIIDESGMPKERFSAEFPKEGPSILRIQQVVRGDSAAYFCASSLSGYMNTEAFFGQGTRLTVV.